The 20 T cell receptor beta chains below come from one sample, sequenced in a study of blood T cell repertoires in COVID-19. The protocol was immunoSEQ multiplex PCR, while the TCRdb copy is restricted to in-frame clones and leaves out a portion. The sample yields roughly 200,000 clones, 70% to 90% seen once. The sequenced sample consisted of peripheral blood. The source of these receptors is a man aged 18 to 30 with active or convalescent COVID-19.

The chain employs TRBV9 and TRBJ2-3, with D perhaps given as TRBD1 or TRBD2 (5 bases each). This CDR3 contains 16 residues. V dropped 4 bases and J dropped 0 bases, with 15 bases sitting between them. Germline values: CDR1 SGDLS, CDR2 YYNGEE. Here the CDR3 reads CASSLGEWRSTDTQYF. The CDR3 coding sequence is TGTGCCAGCAGCCTAGGGGAGTGGCGGAGCACAGATACGCAGTATTTT. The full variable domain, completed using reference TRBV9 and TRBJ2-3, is DSGVTQTPKHLITATGQRVTLRCSPRSGDLSVYWYQQSLDQGLQFLIQYYNGEERAKGNILERFSAQQFPDLHSELNLSSLELGDSALYFCASSLGEWRSTDTQYFGPGTRLTVL.

The CDR3, as DNA: TGTGCCAGCAGTGACCCCAGGGACAGGGGTACAGATACGCAGTATTTT. Translated, it gives CASSDPRDRGTDTQYF. The chain joins TRBV6-1 to TRBJ2-3; 10 bases match TRBD1. Germline V gene data show CDR1 as MNHNS and CDR2 as SASEGT. The V segment lost 3 bases and the J segment 3 bases; nucleotides outside the gene matches: 6. The CDR3 contains 16 residues.

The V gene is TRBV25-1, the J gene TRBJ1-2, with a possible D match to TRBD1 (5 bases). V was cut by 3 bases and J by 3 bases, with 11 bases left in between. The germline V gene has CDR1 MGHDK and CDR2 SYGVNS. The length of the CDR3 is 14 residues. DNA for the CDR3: TGTGCCAGCAGTGATGTCGCGGGGGACTATGGCTACACCTTC. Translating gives CASSDVAGDYGYTF.

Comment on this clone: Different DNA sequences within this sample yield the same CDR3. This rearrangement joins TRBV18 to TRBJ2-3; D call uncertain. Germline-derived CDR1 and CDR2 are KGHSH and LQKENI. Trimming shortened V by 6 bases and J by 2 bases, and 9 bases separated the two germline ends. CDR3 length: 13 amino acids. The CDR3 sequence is CASSLSPTDTQYF. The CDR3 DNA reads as TGTGCCAGCTCCCTCTCCCCCACAGATACGCAGTATTTT.

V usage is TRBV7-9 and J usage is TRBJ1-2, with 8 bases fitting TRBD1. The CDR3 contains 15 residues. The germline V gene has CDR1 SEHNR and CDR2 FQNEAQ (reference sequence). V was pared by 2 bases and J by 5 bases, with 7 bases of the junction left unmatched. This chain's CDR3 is CASSLPDRDKYGYTF. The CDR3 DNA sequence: TGTGCCAGCAGCTTACCGGACAGGGATAAATATGGCTACACCTTC.

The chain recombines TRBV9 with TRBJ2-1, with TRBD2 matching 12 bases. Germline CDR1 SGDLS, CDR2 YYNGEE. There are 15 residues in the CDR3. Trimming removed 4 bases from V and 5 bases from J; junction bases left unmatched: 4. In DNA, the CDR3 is TGTGCCAGCAGCCCTAGACTAGCGGGAGACAATGAGCAGTTCTTC. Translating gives CASSPRLAGDNEQFF.

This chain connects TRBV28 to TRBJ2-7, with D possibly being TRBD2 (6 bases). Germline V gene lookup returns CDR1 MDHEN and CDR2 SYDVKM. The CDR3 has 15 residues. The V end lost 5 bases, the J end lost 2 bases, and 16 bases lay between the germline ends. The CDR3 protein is CASSLRTTLTYEQYF. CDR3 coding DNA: TGTGCCAGCAGTCTCCGGACTACTCTCACCTACGAGCAGTACTTC.

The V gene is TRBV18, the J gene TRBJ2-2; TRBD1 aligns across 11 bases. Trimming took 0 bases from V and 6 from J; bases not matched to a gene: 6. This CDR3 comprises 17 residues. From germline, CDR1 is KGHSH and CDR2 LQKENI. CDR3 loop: CASSPPLDRGLAGELFF. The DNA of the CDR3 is TGTGCCAGCTCACCACCGTTGGACAGGGGGCTTGCCGGGGAGCTGTTTTTT.

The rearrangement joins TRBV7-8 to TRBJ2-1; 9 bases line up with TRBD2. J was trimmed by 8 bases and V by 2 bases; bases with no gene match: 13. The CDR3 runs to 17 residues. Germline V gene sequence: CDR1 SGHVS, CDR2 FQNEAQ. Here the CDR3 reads CASSLPGGLAGAYEQFF. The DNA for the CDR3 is TGTGCCAGCAGCTTACCGGGTGGGTTAGCGGGAGCCTATGAGCAGTTCTTC.

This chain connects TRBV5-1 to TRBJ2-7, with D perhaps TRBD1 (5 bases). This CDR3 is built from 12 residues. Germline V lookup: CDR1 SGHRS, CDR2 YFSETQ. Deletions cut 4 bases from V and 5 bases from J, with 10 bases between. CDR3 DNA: TGCGCCAGCAGCATCCAGGGTAACGAGCAGTACTTC. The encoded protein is CASSIQGNEQYF.

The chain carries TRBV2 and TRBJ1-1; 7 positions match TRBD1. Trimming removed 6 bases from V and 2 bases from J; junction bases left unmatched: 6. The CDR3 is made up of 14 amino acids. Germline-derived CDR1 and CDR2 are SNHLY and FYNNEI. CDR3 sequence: CASRRDSLNTEAFF. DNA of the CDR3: TGTGCCAGCAGGAGGGACAGTCTTAACACTGAAGCTTTCTTT.

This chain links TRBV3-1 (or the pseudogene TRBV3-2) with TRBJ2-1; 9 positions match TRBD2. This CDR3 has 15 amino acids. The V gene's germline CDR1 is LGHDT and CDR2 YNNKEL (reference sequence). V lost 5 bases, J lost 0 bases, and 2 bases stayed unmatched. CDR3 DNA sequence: TGTGCCAGCAGCTTTAGCGGGAGCTCCTACAATGAGCAGTTCTTC. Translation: CASSFSGSSYNEQFF.

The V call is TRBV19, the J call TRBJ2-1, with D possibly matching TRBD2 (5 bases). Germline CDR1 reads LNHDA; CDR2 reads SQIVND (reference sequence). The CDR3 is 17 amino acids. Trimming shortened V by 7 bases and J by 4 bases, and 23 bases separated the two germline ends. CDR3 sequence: CASTLAFGEKSYNEQFF. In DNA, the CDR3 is TGTGCCAGTACCCTAGCCTTCGGGGAAAAGTCGTACAATGAGCAGTTCTTC.

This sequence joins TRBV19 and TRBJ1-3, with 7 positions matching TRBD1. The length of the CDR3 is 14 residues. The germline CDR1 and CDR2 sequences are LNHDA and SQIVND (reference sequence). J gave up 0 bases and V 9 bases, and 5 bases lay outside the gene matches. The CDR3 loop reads CASRDRDSGNTIYF. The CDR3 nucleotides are TGTGCCAGCCGGGACAGAGACTCTGGAAACACCATATATTTT.

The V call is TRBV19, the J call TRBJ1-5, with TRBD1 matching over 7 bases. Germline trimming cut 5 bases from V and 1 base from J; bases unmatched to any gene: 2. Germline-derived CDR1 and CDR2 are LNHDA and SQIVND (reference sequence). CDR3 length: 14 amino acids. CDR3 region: CASSQGVSNQPQHF. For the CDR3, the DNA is TGTGCCAGTAGTCAGGGGGTAAGCAATCAGCCCCAGCATTTT.

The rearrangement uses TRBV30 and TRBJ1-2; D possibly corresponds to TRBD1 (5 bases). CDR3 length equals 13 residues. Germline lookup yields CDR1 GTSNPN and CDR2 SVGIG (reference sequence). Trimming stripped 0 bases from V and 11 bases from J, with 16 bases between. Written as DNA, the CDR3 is TGTGCCTGGAGTGTACTGGTTGGGGCAACGTACACCTTC. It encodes CAWSVLVGATYTF.

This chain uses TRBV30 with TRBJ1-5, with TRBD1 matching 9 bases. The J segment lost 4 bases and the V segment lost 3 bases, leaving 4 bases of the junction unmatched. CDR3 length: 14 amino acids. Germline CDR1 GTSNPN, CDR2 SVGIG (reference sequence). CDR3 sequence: CAWSGTGLNQPQHF. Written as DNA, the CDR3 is TGTGCCTGGAGCGGGACAGGGTTGAATCAGCCCCAGCATTTT.

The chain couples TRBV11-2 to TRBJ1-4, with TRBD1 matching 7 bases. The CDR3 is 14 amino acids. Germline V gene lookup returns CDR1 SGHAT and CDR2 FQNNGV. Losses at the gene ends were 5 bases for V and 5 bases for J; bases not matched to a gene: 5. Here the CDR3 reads CASSKTGTNEKLFF. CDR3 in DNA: TGTGCCAGCAGCAAGACAGGGACAAATGAAAAACTGTTTTTT.

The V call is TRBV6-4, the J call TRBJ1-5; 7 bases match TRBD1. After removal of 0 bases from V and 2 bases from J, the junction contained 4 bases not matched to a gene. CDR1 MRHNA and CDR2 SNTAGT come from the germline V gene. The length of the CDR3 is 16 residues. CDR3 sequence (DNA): TGTGCCAGCAGTGACTCCTACAGGGGAGGCAATCAGCCCCAGCATTTT. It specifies CASSDSYRGGNQPQHF.

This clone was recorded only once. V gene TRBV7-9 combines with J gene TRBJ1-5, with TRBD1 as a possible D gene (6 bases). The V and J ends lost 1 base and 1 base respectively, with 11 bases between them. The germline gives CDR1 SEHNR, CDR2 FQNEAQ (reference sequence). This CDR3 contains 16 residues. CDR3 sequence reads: CASSLGAGESNQPQHF. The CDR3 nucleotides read TGTGCCAGCAGCTTAGGGGCAGGGGAAAGCAATCAGCCCCAGCATTTT.